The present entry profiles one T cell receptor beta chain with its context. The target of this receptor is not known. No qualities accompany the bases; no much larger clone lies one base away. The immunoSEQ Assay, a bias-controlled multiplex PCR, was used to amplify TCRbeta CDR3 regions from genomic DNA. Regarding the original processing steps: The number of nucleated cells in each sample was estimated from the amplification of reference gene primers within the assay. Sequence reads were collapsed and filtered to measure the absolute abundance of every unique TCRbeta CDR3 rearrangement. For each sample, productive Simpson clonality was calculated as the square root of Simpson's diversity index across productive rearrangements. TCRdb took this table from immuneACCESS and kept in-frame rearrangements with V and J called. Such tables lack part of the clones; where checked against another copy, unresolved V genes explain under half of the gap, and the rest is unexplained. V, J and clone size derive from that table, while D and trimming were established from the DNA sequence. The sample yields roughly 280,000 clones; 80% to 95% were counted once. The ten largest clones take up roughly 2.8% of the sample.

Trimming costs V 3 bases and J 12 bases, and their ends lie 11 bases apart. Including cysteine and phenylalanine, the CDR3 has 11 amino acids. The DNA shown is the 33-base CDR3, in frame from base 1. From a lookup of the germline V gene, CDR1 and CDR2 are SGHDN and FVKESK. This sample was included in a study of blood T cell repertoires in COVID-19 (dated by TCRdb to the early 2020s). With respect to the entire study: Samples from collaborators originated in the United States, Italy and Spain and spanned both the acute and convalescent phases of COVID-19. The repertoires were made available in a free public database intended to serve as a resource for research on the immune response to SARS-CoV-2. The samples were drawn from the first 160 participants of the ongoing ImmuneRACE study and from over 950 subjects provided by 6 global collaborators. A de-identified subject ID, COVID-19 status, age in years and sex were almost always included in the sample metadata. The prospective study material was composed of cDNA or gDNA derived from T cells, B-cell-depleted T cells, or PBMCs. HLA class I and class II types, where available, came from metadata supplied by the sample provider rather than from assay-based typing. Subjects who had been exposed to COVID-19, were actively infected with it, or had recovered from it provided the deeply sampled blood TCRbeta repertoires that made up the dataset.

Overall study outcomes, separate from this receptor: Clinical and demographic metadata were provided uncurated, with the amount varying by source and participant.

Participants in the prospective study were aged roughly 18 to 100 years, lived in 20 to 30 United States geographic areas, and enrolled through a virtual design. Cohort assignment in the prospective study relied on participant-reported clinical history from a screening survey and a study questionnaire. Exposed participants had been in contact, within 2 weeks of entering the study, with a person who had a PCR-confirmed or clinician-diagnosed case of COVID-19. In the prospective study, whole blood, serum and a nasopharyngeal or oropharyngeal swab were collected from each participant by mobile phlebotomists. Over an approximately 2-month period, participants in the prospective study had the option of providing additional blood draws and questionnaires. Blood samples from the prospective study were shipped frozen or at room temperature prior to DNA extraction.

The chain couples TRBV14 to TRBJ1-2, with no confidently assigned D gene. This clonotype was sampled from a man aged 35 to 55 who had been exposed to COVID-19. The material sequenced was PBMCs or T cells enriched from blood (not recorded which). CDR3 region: CASSQYGEHTF. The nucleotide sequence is TGTGCCAGCAGCCAGTATGGAGAGCACACCTTC.